This TCR delta chain was sequenced in a study of gamma-delta chains in newborns, infants, children. This clone is termed medium-sized. This may be a read error: a much more frequent sequence differs by one nucleotide. V dropped 3 bases and J dropped 0 bases, with 8 bases sitting between them. The CDR3 totals 16 residues. Germline V CDR1 and CDR2: GEAIGNYY, EKD. TCRdb redid the clone calls on the reads with CATT. The sample lists approximately 5,400 delta-chain clones; roughly 0.4% were seen once. The J gene is TRDJ3, the V gene TRDV2; perhaps TRDD3 as D (6 bases). This TCR was sampled from a child who was a newborn, infant or young child, either healthy, febrile or measles-vaccinated (not recorded which). Input material: blood. This chain's CDR3 is CACDWGGSWDTRQMFF. CDR3 in DNA: TGTGCCTGTGACTGGGGGGGCTCCTGGGACACCCGACAGATGTTTTTC.